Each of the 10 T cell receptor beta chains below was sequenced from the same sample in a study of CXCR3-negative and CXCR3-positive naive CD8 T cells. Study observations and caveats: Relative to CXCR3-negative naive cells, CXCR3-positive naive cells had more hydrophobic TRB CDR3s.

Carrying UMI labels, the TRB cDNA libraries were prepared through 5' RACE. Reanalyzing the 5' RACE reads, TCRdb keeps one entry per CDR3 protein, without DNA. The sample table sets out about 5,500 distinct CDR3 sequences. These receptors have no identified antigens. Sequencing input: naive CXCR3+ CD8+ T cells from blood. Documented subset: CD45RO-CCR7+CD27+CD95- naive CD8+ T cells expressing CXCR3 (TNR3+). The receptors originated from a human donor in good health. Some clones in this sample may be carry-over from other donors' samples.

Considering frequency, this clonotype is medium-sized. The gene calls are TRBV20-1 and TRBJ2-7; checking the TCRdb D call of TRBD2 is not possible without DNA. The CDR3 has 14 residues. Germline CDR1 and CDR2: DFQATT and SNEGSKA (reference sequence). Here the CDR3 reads CSARNATSGYEQYF.

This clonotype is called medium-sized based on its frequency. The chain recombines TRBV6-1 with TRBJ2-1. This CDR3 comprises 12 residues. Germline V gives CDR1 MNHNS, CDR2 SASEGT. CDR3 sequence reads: CASSQNRNEQFF.

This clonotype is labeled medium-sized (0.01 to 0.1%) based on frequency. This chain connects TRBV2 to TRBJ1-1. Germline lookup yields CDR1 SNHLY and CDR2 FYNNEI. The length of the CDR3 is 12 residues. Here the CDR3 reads CASSERITEAFF.

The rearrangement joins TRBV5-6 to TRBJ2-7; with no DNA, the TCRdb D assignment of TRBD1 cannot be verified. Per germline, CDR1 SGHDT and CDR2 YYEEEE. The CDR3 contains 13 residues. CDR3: CASSVGTAYEQYF.

CDR3 loop: CSVEDPTGSSSGANVLTF. This chain joins TRBV29-1 and TRBJ2-6; TCRdb's assignment of TRBD1 cannot be checked, as there is no DNA. Germline loops: CDR1 SQVTM, CDR2 ANQGSEA. This CDR3 spans 18 amino acids. The full variable domain, rest sourced from reference TRBV29-1 and TRBJ2-6, is SAVISQKPSRDICQRGTSLTIQCQVDSQVTMMFWYRQQPGQSLTLIATANQGSEATYESGFVIDKFPISRPNLTFSTLTVSNMSPEDSSIYLCSVEDPTGSSSGANVLTFGAGSRLTVL.

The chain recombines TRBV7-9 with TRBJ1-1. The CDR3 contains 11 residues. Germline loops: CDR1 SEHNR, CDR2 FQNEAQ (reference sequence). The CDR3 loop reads CASSLNTEAFF. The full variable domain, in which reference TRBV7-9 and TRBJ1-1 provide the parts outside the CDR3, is DTGVSQNPRHKITKRGQNVTFRCDPISEHNRLYWYRQTLGQGPEFLTYFQNEAQLEKSRLLSDRFSAERPKGSFSTLEIQRTEQGDSAMYLCASSLNTEAFFGQGTRLTVV.

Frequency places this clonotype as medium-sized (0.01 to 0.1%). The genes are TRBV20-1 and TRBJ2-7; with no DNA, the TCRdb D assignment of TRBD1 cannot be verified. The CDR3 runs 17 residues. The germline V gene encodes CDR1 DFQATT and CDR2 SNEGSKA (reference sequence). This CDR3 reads CSARDSRRSPVLHEQYF.

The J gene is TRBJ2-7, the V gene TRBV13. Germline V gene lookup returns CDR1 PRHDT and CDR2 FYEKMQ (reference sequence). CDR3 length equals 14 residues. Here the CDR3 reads CASSLGGDYYEQYF.

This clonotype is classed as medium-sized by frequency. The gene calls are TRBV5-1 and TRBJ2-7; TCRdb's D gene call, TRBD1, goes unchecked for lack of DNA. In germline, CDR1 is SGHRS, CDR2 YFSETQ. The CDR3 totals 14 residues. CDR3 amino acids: CASSRTGGTYEQYF.

The CDR3 region is CASSPGGYEQYF. The V gene is TRBV3-1, the J gene TRBJ2-7. This CDR3 region has 12 residues. The germline V gene encodes CDR1 LGHDT and CDR2 YNNKEL (reference sequence).